The clone carrying this TCR beta chain occurred a few times. Its antigen is not identified. All gene names here are mouse names. The CDR3 goes on 4 residues after the read ends, and that part is filled in from the germline J gene. The data were taken from a study of CD8+ T cells in alopecia areata. Turning to the study itself: Skin was taken from 6-12-month-old C3H/HeJ graft donors that had spontaneous alopecia and grafted onto approximately 7-10-week-old female C3H/HeJ mice. Whole-study results and caveats: Scalp repertoires also include resident alphabeta T cells from normal skin.

This CDR3 contains 15 residues. Germline V lookup: CDR1 MNHDT, CDR2 YYDKIL. Extracted RNA was reverse transcribed into cDNA, the sequencing template. Clones were sequenced by immunoSEQ multiplex PCR, and TCRdb holds only the in-frame ones, with some missing. The data show over 1,500 clones, with none appearing a single time. The gene calls are TRBV17 and TRBJ2-3; TRBD1 matches 9 bases. The sample comprised skin. The clonotype comes from a C3H/HeJ mouse with alopecia areata. The strain's MHC type: H2-k. CDR3 region: CASSRDGGQGETLYF. The covered CDR3 bases are TGTGCTAGCAGTAGAGATGGGGGACAGGGAGAA.